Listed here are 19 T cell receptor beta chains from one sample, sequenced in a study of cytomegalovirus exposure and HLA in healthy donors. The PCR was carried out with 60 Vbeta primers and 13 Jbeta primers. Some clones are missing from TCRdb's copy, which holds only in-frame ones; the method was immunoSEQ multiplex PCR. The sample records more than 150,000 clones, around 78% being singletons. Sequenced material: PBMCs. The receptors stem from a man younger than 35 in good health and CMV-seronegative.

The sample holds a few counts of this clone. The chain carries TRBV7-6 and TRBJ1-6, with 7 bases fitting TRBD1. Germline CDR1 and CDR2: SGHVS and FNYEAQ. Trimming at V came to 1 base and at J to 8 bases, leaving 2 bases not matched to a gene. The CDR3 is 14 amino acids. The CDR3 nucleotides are TGTGCCAGCAGCTTAGGAACAGGGGATTCACCCCTCCACTTT. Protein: CASSLGTGDSPLHF.

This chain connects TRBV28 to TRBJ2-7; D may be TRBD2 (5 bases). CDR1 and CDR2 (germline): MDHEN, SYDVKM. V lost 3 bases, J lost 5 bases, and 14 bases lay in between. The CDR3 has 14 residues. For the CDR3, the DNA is TGTGCCAGCAGTTTTCCGCCCGGGGTCCACGAGCAGTACTTC. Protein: CASSFPPGVHEQYF.

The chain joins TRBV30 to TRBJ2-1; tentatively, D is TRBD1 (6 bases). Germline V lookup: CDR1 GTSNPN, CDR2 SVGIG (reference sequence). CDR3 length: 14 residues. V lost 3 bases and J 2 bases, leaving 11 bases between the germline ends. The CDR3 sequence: CAWRPGQTYNEQFF. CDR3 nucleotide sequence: TGTGCCTGGAGACCGGGACAAACCTACAATGAGCAGTTCTTC.

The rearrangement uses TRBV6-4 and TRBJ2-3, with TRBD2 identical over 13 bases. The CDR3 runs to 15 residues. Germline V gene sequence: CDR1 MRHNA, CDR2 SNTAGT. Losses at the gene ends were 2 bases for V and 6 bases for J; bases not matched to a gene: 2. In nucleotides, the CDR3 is TGTGCCAGCAGTGACACTAGCGGGAGGGCCGATACGCAGTATTTT. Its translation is CASSDTSGRADTQYF.

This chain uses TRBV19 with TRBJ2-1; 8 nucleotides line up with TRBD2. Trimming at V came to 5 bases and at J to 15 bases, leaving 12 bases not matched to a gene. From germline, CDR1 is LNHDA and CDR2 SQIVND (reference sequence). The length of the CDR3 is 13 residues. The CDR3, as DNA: TGTGCCAGTAGTCTGGGACTAGGGATTCCGGCGTTCTTC. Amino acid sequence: CASSLGLGIPAFF.

CDR3: CASSLVVALGAGNTEAFF. CDR3 bases: TGTGCCAGCAGTTTAGTCGTCGCTTTAGGGGCCGGGAACACTGAAGCTTTCTTT. This chain links TRBV27 with TRBJ1-1, with D tentatively TRBD1 (5 bases). In germline, CDR1 is MNHEY, CDR2 SMNVEV (reference sequence). CDR3 length equals 18 residues. The ends were cut back, 2 bases at V and 1 base at J, with 20 bases in the middle.

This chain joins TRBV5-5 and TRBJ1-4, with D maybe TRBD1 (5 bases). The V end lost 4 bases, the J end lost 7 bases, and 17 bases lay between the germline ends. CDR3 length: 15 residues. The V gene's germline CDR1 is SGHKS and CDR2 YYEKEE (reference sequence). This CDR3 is CASSLPGRGLEKLFF. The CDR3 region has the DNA TGTGCCAGCAGCCTTCCGGGACGGGGACTTGAAAAACTGTTTTTT.

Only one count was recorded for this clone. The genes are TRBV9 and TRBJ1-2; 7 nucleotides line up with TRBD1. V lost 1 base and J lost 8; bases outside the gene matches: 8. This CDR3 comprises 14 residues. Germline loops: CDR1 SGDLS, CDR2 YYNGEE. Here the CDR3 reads CASSVTTGSGGYTF. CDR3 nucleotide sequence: TGTGCCAGCAGCGTAACGACAGGGAGCGGAGGCTACACCTTC.

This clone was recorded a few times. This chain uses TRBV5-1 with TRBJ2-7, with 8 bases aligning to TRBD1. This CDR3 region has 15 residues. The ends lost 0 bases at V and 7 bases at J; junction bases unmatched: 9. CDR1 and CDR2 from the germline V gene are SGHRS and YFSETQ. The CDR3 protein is CASSLGGQGLGEQYF. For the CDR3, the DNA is TGCGCCAGCAGCTTGGGTGGACAGGGCCTTGGGGAGCAGTACTTC.

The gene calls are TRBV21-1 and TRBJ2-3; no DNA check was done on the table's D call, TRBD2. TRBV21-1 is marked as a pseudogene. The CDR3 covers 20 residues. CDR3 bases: TGTGCCAGCAGCAAGGGCGGGACTAGTCACCCAGAACGACTCACAGATACGCAGTATTTT. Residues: CASSKGGTSHPERLTDTQYF.

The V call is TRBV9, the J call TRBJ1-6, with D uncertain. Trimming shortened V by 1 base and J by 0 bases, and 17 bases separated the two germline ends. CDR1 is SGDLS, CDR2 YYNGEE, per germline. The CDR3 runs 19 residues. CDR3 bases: TGTGCCAGCAGCGTATCCCCAGGAGGAGAAAGCTCCTATAATTCACCCCTCCACTTT. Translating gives CASSVSPGGESSYNSPLHF.

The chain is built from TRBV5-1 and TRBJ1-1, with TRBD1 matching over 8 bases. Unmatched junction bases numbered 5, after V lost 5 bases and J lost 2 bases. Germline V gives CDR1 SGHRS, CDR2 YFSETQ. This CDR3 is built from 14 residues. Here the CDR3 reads CASRVGTGNTEAFF. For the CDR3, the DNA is TGCGCCAGCAGAGTGGGGACAGGTAACACTGAAGCTTTCTTT.

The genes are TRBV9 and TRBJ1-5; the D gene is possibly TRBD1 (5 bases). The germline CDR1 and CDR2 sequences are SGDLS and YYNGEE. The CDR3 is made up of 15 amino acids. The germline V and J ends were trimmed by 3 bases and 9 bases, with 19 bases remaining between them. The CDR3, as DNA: TGTGCCAGCAGCGGGGGCAGGGATAGTGGCTCGCCCCAGCATTTT. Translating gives CASSGGRDSGSPQHF.

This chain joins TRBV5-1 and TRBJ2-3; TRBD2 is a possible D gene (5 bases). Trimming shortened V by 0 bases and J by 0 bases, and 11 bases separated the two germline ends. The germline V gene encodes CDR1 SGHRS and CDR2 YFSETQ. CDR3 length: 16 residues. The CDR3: CASSLVGGRSTDTQYF. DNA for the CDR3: TGCGCCAGCAGCTTGGTCGGAGGTCGTAGCACAGATACGCAGTATTTT.

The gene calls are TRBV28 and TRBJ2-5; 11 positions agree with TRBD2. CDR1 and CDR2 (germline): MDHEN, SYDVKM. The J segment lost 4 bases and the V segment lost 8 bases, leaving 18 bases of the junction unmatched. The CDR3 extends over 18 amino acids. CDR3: CASAWDSGGVGRLETQYF. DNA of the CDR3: TGTGCCAGCGCCTGGGATAGCGGGGGGGTGGGGAGGCTAGAGACCCAGTACTTC. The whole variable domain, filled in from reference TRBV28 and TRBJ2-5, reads DVKVTQSSRYLVKRTGEKVFLECVQDMDHENMFWYRQDPGLGLRLIYFSYDVKMKEKGDIPEGYSVSREKKERFSLILESASTNQTSMYLCASAWDSGGVGRLETQYFGPGTRLLVL.

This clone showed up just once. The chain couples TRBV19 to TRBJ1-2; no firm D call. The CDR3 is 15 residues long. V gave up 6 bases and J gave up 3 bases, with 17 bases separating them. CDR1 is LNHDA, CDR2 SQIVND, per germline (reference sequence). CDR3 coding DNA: TGTGCCAGTAGCCCGAGGGCGGGAGGTCACTATGGCTACACCTTC. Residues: CASSPRAGGHYGYTF.

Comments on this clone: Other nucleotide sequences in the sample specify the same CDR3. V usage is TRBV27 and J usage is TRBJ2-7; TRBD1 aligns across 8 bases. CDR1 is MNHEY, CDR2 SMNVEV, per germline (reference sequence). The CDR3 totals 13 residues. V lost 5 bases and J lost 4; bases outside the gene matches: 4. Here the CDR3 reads CASSRTGGYEQYF. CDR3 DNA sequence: TGTGCCAGCAGTCGAACAGGGGGGTACGAGCAGTACTTC.

The CDR3 region is CASSFDRGSGNTIYF. The CDR3 DNA reads TGCGCCAGCAGCTTCGACAGGGGCTCTGGAAACACCATATATTTT. The chain carries TRBV5-1 and TRBJ1-3; 8 positions match TRBD1. The CDR3 sequence is 15 residues long. The germline CDR1 and CDR2 sequences are SGHRS and YFSETQ. J lost 0 bases, V lost 2 bases, and 1 base had no gene match.

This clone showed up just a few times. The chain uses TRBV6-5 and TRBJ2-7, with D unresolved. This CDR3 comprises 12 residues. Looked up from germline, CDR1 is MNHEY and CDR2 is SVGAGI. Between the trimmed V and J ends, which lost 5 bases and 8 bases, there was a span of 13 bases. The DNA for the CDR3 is TGTGCCAGCAGTCGGTCTCCGGGTCAGCAGTACTTC. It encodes CASSRSPGQQYF.